The clone carrying this T cell receptor (beta chain) has only a few counts. The CDR3 runs 18 residues. V lost 2 bases, J lost 3 bases, and 13 bases stayed unmatched. This sample was taken from a study of blood T cell repertoires in COVID-19. Authors' data handling: Scientists estimated how many nucleated cells there were by amplifying reference gene primers. The data were produced by immunoSEQ multiplex PCR, yet TCRdb's version contains in-frame clones alone and is incomplete. The V and J calls and clone size are taken from that table; D and trimming were inferred from the DNA. The sample has over 110,000 clones, 88% seen once; the top ten hold 1.5% to 2%.

The specimen sequenced was peripheral blood. This chain uses TRBV6-7 with TRBJ2-3, with 8 bases aligning to TRBD1. TRBV6-7 has ORF status, its function being uncertain. The origin of this receptor is a man between 65 and 85 years old with acute or convalescent COVID-19. CDR3 protein: CASSYKIGARGQTDTQYF. In DNA form, the CDR3 reads TGTGCCAGCAGTTACAAAATTGGGGCCAGGGGGCAAACAGATACGCAGTATTTT.